These 29 T cell receptor beta chains were sequenced from one sample in a study of blood T cell repertoires in COVID-19. Assay used: immunoSEQ multiplex PCR; TCRdb lists only in-frame clones, some missing. The table includes tens of thousands of clones, about 83% detected once. The source material was peripheral blood. The source of these receptors is a human donor in a cohort sampled during active COVID-19.

The V and J genes are TRBV2 and TRBJ1-2, with 9 bases fitting TRBD1. From germline, CDR1 is SNHLY and CDR2 FYNNEI. The CDR3 extends over 14 amino acids. V was pared by 5 bases and J by 4 bases, with 5 bases of the junction left unmatched. The CDR3 bases are TGTGCCAGCAGTTCACAGGGGGCCACCTATGGCTACACCTTC. Translated, it gives CASSSQGATYGYTF. The complete variable domain, with remaining parts taken from reference TRBV2 and TRBJ1-2, reads EPEVTQTPSHQVTQMGQEVILRCVPISNHLYFYWYRQILGQKVEFLVSFYNNEISEKSEIFDDQFSVERPDGSNFTLKIRSTKLEDSAMYFCASSSQGATYGYTFGSGTRLTVV.

This sequence joins TRBV5-4 and TRBJ1-2; D uncertain. Trimming cost V 1 base and J 3 bases, with 16 bases left between them. CDR3 size: 16 residues. Germline V lookup: CDR1 SGHNT, CDR2 YYREEE (reference sequence). Here the CDR3 DNA reads TGTGCCAGCAGCTTGAGGCTTGTACGGCGGGACTATGGCTACACCTTC. This translates into CASSLRLVRRDYGYTF.

The V gene is TRBV12-3 or TRBV12-4, the J gene TRBJ1-4, with TRBD1 identical over 8 bases. V was pared by 6 bases and J by 8 bases, with 2 bases of the junction left unmatched. This CDR3 contains 12 residues. The CDR3 reads CASRSGGEKLFF. For the CDR3, the DNA is TGTGCCAGCAGGTCAGGGGGCGAAAAACTGTTTTTT.

The gene calls are TRBV20-1 and TRBJ2-3, with D possibly matching TRBD1 (5 bases). Trimming removed 3 bases from V and 1 base from J, with 14 bases in between. Germline lookup yields CDR1 DFQATT and CDR2 SNEGSKA (reference sequence). The CDR3 sequence is 15 residues long. The chain's CDR3 is CSASGRGRGTDTQYF. CDR3 bases: TGCAGTGCTAGTGGAAGGGGTCGCGGCACAGATACGCAGTATTTT.

The genes are TRBV4-1 and TRBJ2-3; TRBD1 is a possible D gene (5 bases). Germline assignment: CDR1 MGHRA and CDR2 YSYEKL. This CDR3 region has 16 residues. Trimming left V 2 bases short and J 3 bases short, with 15 bases between. CDR3 nucleotide sequence: TGCGCCAGCAGCCAATTTTTTCTGACAGTTACAGATACGCAGTATTTT. Protein sequence: CASSQFFLTVTDTQYF.

The J gene is TRBJ1-2, the V gene TRBV19, with 7 positions matching TRBD1. The CDR3 consists of 18 residues. Germline CDR1 and CDR2: LNHDA and SQIVND (reference sequence). Trimming cost V 5 bases and J 8 bases; bases outside gene matches: 23. As DNA, the CDR3 is TGTGCCAGTAGTGTCCGACAGGGAAAAATCATGTCGGAGGGGGGCTACACCTTC. This translates into CASSVRQGKIMSEGGYTF.

This sequence joins TRBV5-5 and TRBJ1-1; D remains ambiguous. Trimming removed 1 base at V and 1 base at J, with 8 bases between. This CDR3 is 14 amino acids long. CDR1 SGHKS and CDR2 YYEKEE come from the germline V gene (reference sequence). As DNA, the CDR3 is TGTGCCAGCAGCTTGCAGGTCCCGAACACTGAAGCTTTCTTT. Protein sequence: CASSLQVPNTEAFF.

This clone was found once. This chain links TRBV25-1 with TRBJ2-7; D unclear. The CDR3 is 14 amino acids. V was cut by 6 bases and J by 2 bases, with 14 bases left in between. Germline-derived CDR1 and CDR2 are MGHDK and SYGVNS. The CDR3 reads CASRVTLYPYEQYF. As DNA, the CDR3 is TGTGCCAGCAGGGTGACACTCTATCCCTACGAGCAGTACTTC.

This chain uses TRBV5-1 with TRBJ2-7; 7 nucleotides match TRBD1. V dropped 0 bases and J dropped 6; count of bases not matched to a gene: 9. Germline loops: CDR1 SGHRS, CDR2 YFSETQ. The CDR3 length is 15 residues. CDR3 in DNA: TGCGCCAGCAGCTTGGAAGGGGGCGATTCCATCGAGCAGTACTTC. It codes for CASSLEGGDSIEQYF.

The chain uses TRBV27 and TRBJ1-1; 11 bases match TRBD1. The CDR3 loop spans 14 amino acids. The trim removed 8 bases at V and 4 bases at J, leaving 6 bases unmatched. Germline V CDR1 and CDR2: MNHEY, SMNVEV (reference sequence). The CDR3 DNA follows: TGTGCCAGCGGACAGGGGGCTGGAAGCACTGAAGCTTTCTTT. This sequence encodes CASGQGAGSTEAFF.

The V and J genes are TRBV15 and TRBJ2-2; 7 nucleotides agree with TRBD1. The CDR3 totals 16 residues. Germline CDR1 reads LNHNV; CDR2 reads YYDKDF (reference sequence). V was pared by 5 bases and J by 1 base, with 7 bases of the junction left unmatched. In DNA form, the CDR3 reads TGTGCCACCAGCGCTAGACAGGGTGTGAACACCGGGGAGCTGTTTTTT. Amino acid sequence: CATSARQGVNTGELFF.

This chain links TRBV30 with TRBJ2-1, with D maybe TRBD1 (6 bases). The CDR3 is 15 amino acids. Trimming took 2 bases from V and 1 from J, leaving 12 bases between them. The germline gives CDR1 GTSNPN, CDR2 SVGIG (reference sequence). The CDR3 DNA reads as TGTGCCTGGAGTCGAAATCAGGGGTCCTACAATGAGCAGTTCTTC. It is translated as CAWSRNQGSYNEQFF.

This sequence joins TRBV2 and TRBJ1-1; D ambiguous. Germline CDR1 is SNHLY and CDR2 is FYNNEI. This CDR3 has 13 amino acids. Trimming took 2 bases from V and 6 from J, leaving 10 bases between them. Here the CDR3 reads CASSEYGGSEAFF. The CDR3 DNA is TGTGCCAGCAGTGAATATGGAGGATCTGAAGCTTTCTTT.

The CDR3 loop reads CASSESRVAQYF. The CDR3 DNA reads TGTGCCAGCAGCGAGAGCCGGGTTGCGCAGTATTTT. This chain connects TRBV7-9 to TRBJ2-3; D gene uncertain. Per the germline V gene, CDR1 is SEHNR and CDR2 is FQNEAQ (reference sequence). Trimming cost V 5 bases and J 10 bases, with 13 bases left between them. The CDR3 spans 12 residues.

The chain recombines TRBV18 with TRBJ2-3; 10 bases are shared with TRBD2. This CDR3 contains 18 residues. Germline V gene lookup returns CDR1 KGHSH and CDR2 LQKENI. Unmatched junction bases numbered 11, after V lost 3 bases and J lost 2 bases. CDR3 residues: CASSPRLAGALNTDTQYF. The CDR3 DNA is TGTGCCAGCTCACCCCGGCTAGCGGGGGCCCTGAACACAGATACGCAGTATTTT.

The chain combines TRBV11-3 with TRBJ2-3; 8 bases map to TRBD1. This CDR3 has 16 amino acids. Germline V CDR1 and CDR2: SGHNT, YENEEA. The trim removed 2 bases at V and 2 bases at J, leaving 6 bases unmatched. The CDR3 spells CASSLYPGQDTDTQYF. CDR3 nucleotides: TGTGCCAGCAGCTTATATCCGGGACAGGACACAGATACGCAGTATTTT.

The table lists this clone with a count of one. The chain uses TRBV2 and TRBJ1-5; D may be TRBD1 (6 bases). The CDR3 sequence is 15 residues long. CDR1 and CDR2 (germline): SNHLY, FYNNEI. Deletions cut 6 bases from V and 2 bases from J, with 14 bases between. CDR3 in amino acids: CASSQQGLRNQPQHF. CDR3 bases: TGTGCCAGCAGCCAACAGGGCCTTCGCAATCAGCCCCAGCATTTT.

V usage is TRBV5-1 and J usage is TRBJ1-4; the D is unclear. V gave up 4 bases and J gave up 8 bases, with 15 bases separating them. CDR3 length: 14 amino acids. The germline gives CDR1 SGHRS, CDR2 YFSETQ. DNA of the CDR3: TGCGCCAGCAGCGAGGGCCACGCGAGGGAAAAACTGTTTTTT. Translated, it gives CASSEGHAREKLFF.

The chain uses TRBV14 and TRBJ2-5; D not resolved. The germline V gene encodes CDR1 SGHDN and CDR2 FVKESK. V lost 10 bases, J lost 5 bases, and 23 bases lay in between. This CDR3 is 15 amino acids long. CDR3 protein: CATRPVGKTQETQYF. In DNA, the CDR3 is TGTGCCACCCGACCCGTGGGCAAAACCCAGGAGACCCAGTACTTC. Full variable domain (rest looked up from reference TRBV14 and TRBJ2-5): EAGVTQFPSHSVIEKGQTVTLRCDPISGHDNLYWYRRVMGKEIKFLLHFVKESKQDESGMPNNRFLAERTGGTYSTLKVQPAELEDSGVYFCATRPVGKTQETQYFGPGTRLLVL.

The chain has TRBV18 and TRBJ2-2; 8 positions agree with TRBD1. Trimming at V came to 1 base and at J to 7 bases, leaving 2 bases not matched to a gene. The CDR3 extends over 14 amino acids. Germline V CDR1 and CDR2: KGHSH, LQKENI. CDR3 amino acids: CASSPRQGSGELFF. CDR3 nucleotides: TGTGCCAGCTCACCACGACAGGGGAGCGGGGAGCTGTTTTTT.

The chain is built from TRBV12-3 or TRBV12-4 and TRBJ1-2; 8 bases map to TRBD1. V gave up 7 bases and J gave up 5 bases; unmatched junction bases: 6. The CDR3 covers 13 residues. The CDR3 sequence: CASTLTGGYGYTF. DNA for the CDR3: TGTGCCAGCACCCTAACAGGGGGGTATGGCTACACCTTC.

The rearrangement joins TRBV27 to TRBJ1-1, with D uncertain. The CDR3 loop spans 13 amino acids. Germline CDR1 and CDR2: MNHEY and SMNVEV (reference sequence). Between the trimmed V and J ends, which lost 4 bases and 0 bases, there was a span of 6 bases. The CDR3 spells CASSSNLNTEAFF. The CDR3, as DNA: TGTGCCAGCAGTTCAAACTTGAACACTGAAGCTTTCTTT.

CDR3: CASNGQGGPTDTQYF. DNA for the CDR3: TGTGCCAGCAACGGACAGGGAGGGCCCACAGATACGCAGTATTTT. The chain links TRBV27 to TRBJ2-3; tentative D call: TRBD1 (8 bases). The length of the CDR3 is 15 residues. The germline V gene encodes CDR1 MNHEY and CDR2 SMNVEV (reference sequence). V lost 7 bases, J lost 2 bases, and 16 bases lay in between.

The chain carries TRBV10-3 and TRBJ1-5; the D gene is possibly TRBD1 (5 bases). Germline V gene sequence: CDR1 ENHRY, CDR2 SYGVKD. V lost 4 bases and J 5 bases, leaving 6 bases between the germline ends. CDR3 size: 12 residues. The CDR3 spells CAISAGDQPQHF. CDR3 nucleotide sequence: TGTGCCATCAGTGCGGGGGATCAGCCCCAGCATTTT.

The chain is built from TRBV18 and TRBJ2-1; 7 bases are shared with TRBD2. The CDR3 is 15 amino acids. Germline loops: CDR1 KGHSH, CDR2 LQKENI. The trim removed 1 base at V and 6 bases at J, leaving 6 bases unmatched. The CDR3 bases are TGTGCCAGCTCACCACAGCGGGGAGACGGCAATGAGCAGTTCTTC. Translating it yields CASSPQRGDGNEQFF.

The chain employs TRBV28 and TRBJ1-2, with D perhaps TRBD1 (6 bases). The germline V and J ends were trimmed by 3 bases and 2 bases, with 13 bases remaining between them. There are 15 residues in the CDR3. Germline CDR1 and CDR2: MDHEN and SYDVKM. CDR3 residues: CASSFPGHKNYGYTF. CDR3 DNA sequence: TGTGCCAGCAGTTTCCCGGGACACAAAAACTATGGCTACACCTTC.

This clone was observed once. The V call is TRBV30, the J call TRBJ2-7; 8 bases are a match to TRBD2. The CDR3 contains 15 residues. After removal of 2 bases from V and 3 bases from J, the junction contained 9 bases not matched to a gene. CDR1 and CDR2 from the germline V gene are GTSNPN and SVGIG (reference sequence). The chain's CDR3 is CAWSRGFSGVYEQYF. The CDR3 DNA reads TGTGCCTGGAGTCGGGGGTTTAGCGGGGTCTACGAGCAGTACTTC. Based on the CDR3 plus reference TRBV30 and TRBJ2-7, the full variable domain is SQTIHQWPATLVQPVGSPLSLECTVEGTSNPNLYWYRQAAGRGLQLLFYSVGIGQISSEVPQNLSASRPQDRQFILSSKKLLLSDSGFYLCAWSRGFSGVYEQYFGPGTRLTVT.

This chain connects TRBV5-1 to TRBJ2-5, with 10 bases identical to TRBD1. The CDR3 covers 14 residues. Trimming removed 4 bases from V and 5 bases from J; junction bases left unmatched: 5. Germline V CDR1 and CDR2: SGHRS, YFSETQ. The CDR3 nucleotides read TGCGCCAGCAGCGAGACAGGGGGCGGTGAGACCCAGTACTTC. As protein: CASSETGGGETQYF.

The chain recombines TRBV27 with TRBJ1-5; 9 nucleotides align to TRBD1. The ends lost 6 bases at V and 3 bases at J; junction bases unmatched: 6. The CDR3 is 15 residues long. Germline lookup yields CDR1 MNHEY and CDR2 SMNVEV (reference sequence). The CDR3 DNA sequence: TGTGCCAGCAGGTCAACAGGGGGCATCAATCAGCCCCAGCATTTT. Translated: CASRSTGGINQPQHF.